This T cell receptor (beta chain) was sequenced for a study of blood T cell repertoires in COVID-19. Study summary: Acute and convalescent COVID-19 samples came from the United States, Italy and Spain.

This table comes from immunoSEQ multiplex PCR, and its TCRdb copy is limited to in-frame clones, with some not included. The sample lists around 400,000 clones, around 87% occurring once. The sequencing input was peripheral blood. The sequence was obtained from a woman in her sixties or seventies with COVID-19, enrolled during active disease.

CDR3 loop: CASSYLIASGGAGTQYF. The CDR3, as DNA: TGTGCCAGCAGTTATTTGATTGCTAGCGGGGGGGCTGGGACCCAGTACTTC. The chain has TRBV28 and TRBJ2-5, with TRBD2 matching over 12 bases. Germline CDR1 MDHEN, CDR2 SYDVKM. The V and J ends lost 4 bases and 7 bases, in that order; junction bases with no gene match: 13. The CDR3 is 17 amino acids.